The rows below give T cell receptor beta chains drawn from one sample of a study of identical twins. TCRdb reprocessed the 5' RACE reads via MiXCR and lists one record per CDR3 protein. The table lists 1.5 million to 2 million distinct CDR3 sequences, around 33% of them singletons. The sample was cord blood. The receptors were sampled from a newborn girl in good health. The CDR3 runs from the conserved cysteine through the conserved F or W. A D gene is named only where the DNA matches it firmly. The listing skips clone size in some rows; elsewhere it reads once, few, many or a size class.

CDR3aa: CASSRQGLQQPQHF
CDR3nt: TGTGCCAGCAGCCGACAGGGGTTGCAGCAGCCCCAGCATTTT
abundance: -
v_gene: TRBV28
d_gene: TRBD1
j_gene: TRBJ1-5

CDR3aa: CSARERLAEIYNEQFF
CDR3nt: TGCAGTGCTAGAGAACGACTAGCGGAGATTTACAATGAGCAGTTCTTC
abundance: -
v_gene: TRBV20-1
d_gene: TRBD2
j_gene: TRBJ2-1

CDR3aa: CASSLAGEAFNEQFF
CDR3nt: TGTGCCAGCAGTTTAGCGGGGGAGGCCTTCAATGAGCAGTTCTTC
abundance: once
v_gene: TRBV12-3/TRBV12-4
d_gene: -
j_gene: TRBJ2-1

CDR3aa: CATILRKRTYEQYF
CDR3nt: TGTGCCACCATTCTGCGGAAGAGGACCTACGAGCAGTACTTC
abundance: -
v_gene: TRBV24-1
d_gene: -
j_gene: TRBJ2-7

CDR3aa: CASSAYRGYEQYF
CDR3nt: TGTGCCAGCAGTGCTTACAGGGGCTACGAGCAGTACTTC
abundance: many
v_gene: TRBV12-3/TRBV12-4
d_gene: TRBD1
j_gene: TRBJ2-7

CDR3aa: CSARDLPPGTPNEQFF
CDR3nt: TGCAGTGCTAGAGACCTCCCCCCCGGGACGCCTAATGAGCAGTTCTTC
abundance: once
v_gene: TRBV20-1
d_gene: -
j_gene: TRBJ2-1

CDR3aa: CASLDRRGSGELFF
CDR3nt: TGTGCCAGTCTGGATCGGAGGGGATCCGGGGAGCTGTTTTTT
abundance: -
v_gene: TRBV2
d_gene: -
j_gene: TRBJ2-2

CDR3aa: CASRERGGVNTEAFF
CDR3nt: TGTGCCAGCAGGGAAAGGGGGGGCGTCAACACTGAAGCTTTCTTT
abundance: few
v_gene: TRBV6-1
d_gene: -
j_gene: TRBJ1-1

CDR3aa: CSATLSGRAYNEQFF
CDR3nt: TGCAGTGCTACCCTTAGCGGGAGGGCCTACAATGAGCAGTTCTTC
abundance: few
v_gene: TRBV20-1
d_gene: TRBD2
j_gene: TRBJ2-1

CDR3aa: CASSLETGAQYF
CDR3nt: TGCGCCAGCAGCTTGGAAACAGGGGCGCAGTATTTT
abundance: few
v_gene: TRBV5-1
d_gene: TRBD1
j_gene: TRBJ2-3

CDR3aa: CASSWASSGSYNEQFF
CDR3nt: TGTGCCAGCAGTTGGGCCTCTAGCGGCTCCTACAATGAGCAGTTCTTC
abundance: -
v_gene: TRBV6-2/TRBV6-3
d_gene: TRBD2
j_gene: TRBJ2-1

CDR3aa: CASSPFPGQINYGYTF
CDR3nt: TGCGCCAGCAGCCCCTTTCCGGGACAGATTAACTATGGCTACACCTTC
abundance: -
v_gene: TRBV5-1
d_gene: TRBD1
j_gene: TRBJ1-2

CDR3aa: CASSFILAEPNEQYF
CDR3nt: TGCGCCAGCAGCTTTATACTAGCGGAGCCCAATGAGCAGTACTTC
abundance: -
v_gene: TRBV5-1
d_gene: TRBD2
j_gene: TRBJ2-7

CDR3aa: CASPLGTYNEQFF
CDR3nt: TGTGCCAGCCCTTTAGGTACCTACAATGAGCAGTTCTTC
abundance: once
v_gene: TRBV18
d_gene: -
j_gene: TRBJ2-1

CDR3aa: CSAQEDRHNSPLHF
CDR3nt: TGCAGTGCGCAGGAGGACAGACATAATTCACCCCTCCACTTT
abundance: few
v_gene: TRBV20-1
d_gene: -
j_gene: TRBJ1-6

CDR3aa: CASSQDRQTEAFF
CDR3nt: TGTGCCAGCAGCCAAGATAGACAGACTGAAGCTTTCTTT
abundance: few
v_gene: TRBV14
d_gene: -
j_gene: TRBJ1-1

CDR3aa: CATLSGTVGSYEQYF
CDR3nt: TGTGCCACGCTTTCAGGGACAGTGGGGAGCTACGAGCAGTACTTC
abundance: many
v_gene: TRBV10-3
d_gene: TRBD1
j_gene: TRBJ2-7

CDR3aa: CASSIPEAGESTEAFF
CDR3nt: TGTGCCAGCAGCATCCCCGAGGCAGGGGAGTCCACTGAAGCTTTCTTT
abundance: -
v_gene: TRBV21-1
d_gene: -
j_gene: TRBJ1-1

CDR3aa: CASSLQGVRNTIYF
CDR3nt: TGTGCCAGCAGCTTACAGGGGGTACGAAACACCATATATTTT
abundance: -
v_gene: TRBV7-9
d_gene: TRBD1
j_gene: TRBJ1-3

CDR3aa: CASSLVPSGLAYNEQFF
CDR3nt: TGTGCCAGCAGCTTAGTGCCTAGCGGTCTCGCCTACAATGAGCAGTTCTTC
abundance: -
v_gene: TRBV11-2
d_gene: TRBD2
j_gene: TRBJ2-1

CDR3aa: CSASPPVAQETQYF
CDR3nt: TGCAGTGCTAGTCCCCCAGTTGCACAAGAGACCCAGTACTTC
abundance: few
v_gene: TRBV20-1
d_gene: -
j_gene: TRBJ2-5

CDR3aa: CASSPPSPGWAVDEQYF
CDR3nt: TGTGCCAGCAGCCCCCCCTCCCCGGGTTGGGCCGTAGATGAGCAGTACTTC
abundance: -
v_gene: TRBV9
d_gene: -
j_gene: TRBJ2-5

CDR3aa: CASSFQGGVSQPQHF
CDR3nt: TGTGCCAGCAGCTTTCAAGGGGGTGTGAGTCAGCCCCAGCATTTT
abundance: -
v_gene: TRBV7-2
d_gene: -
j_gene: TRBJ1-5

CDR3aa: CASSLGLAGTPYEQYF
CDR3nt: TGTGCCAGCAGCTTGGGACTAGCGGGGACCCCCTACGAGCAGTACTTC
abundance: -
v_gene: TRBV7-8
d_gene: TRBD2
j_gene: TRBJ2-7

CDR3aa: CSATMLNQPQHF
CDR3nt: TGCAGTGCTACCATGCTCAATCAGCCCCAGCATTTT
abundance: -
v_gene: TRBV20-1
d_gene: -
j_gene: TRBJ1-5

CDR3aa: CAAGLTGELFF
CDR3nt: TGTGCCGCGGGGCTGACCGGGGAGCTGTTTTTT
abundance: once
v_gene: TRBV3-1
d_gene: -
j_gene: TRBJ2-2

CDR3aa: CASRPRQGKGEQYF
CDR3nt: TGTGCCAGTCGCCCACGACAGGGAAAGGGAGAGCAGTACTTC
abundance: few
v_gene: TRBV6-5
d_gene: TRBD1
j_gene: TRBJ2-5

CDR3aa: CASSFRTSNTGELFF
CDR3nt: TGCGCCAGCAGCTTCCGGACCTCGAACACCGGGGAGCTGTTTTTT
abundance: -
v_gene: TRBV5-1
d_gene: -
j_gene: TRBJ2-2

CDR3aa: CASSLGTRLVNTEAFF
CDR3nt: TGTGCCAGCAGCCTGGGGACACGCTTAGTGAACACTGAAGCTTTCTTT
abundance: -
v_gene: TRBV27
d_gene: -
j_gene: TRBJ1-1

CDR3aa: CSALPGGDYYEQYF
CDR3nt: TGCAGTGCCCTACCCGGGGGGGACTACTACGAGCAGTACTTC
abundance: -
v_gene: TRBV20-1
d_gene: TRBD2
j_gene: TRBJ2-7

CDR3aa: CASSVLARETQYF
CDR3nt: TGTGCCAGCAGCGTACTAGCGAGAGAGACCCAGTACTTC
abundance: few
v_gene: TRBV5-4
d_gene: TRBD2
j_gene: TRBJ2-5

CDR3aa: CASSSTGNGELFF
CDR3nt: TGTGCCAGCAGTTCGACAGGGAACGGGGAGCTGTTTTTT
abundance: few
v_gene: TRBV28
d_gene: TRBD1
j_gene: TRBJ2-2

CDR3aa: CASREGVGGPTEAFF
CDR3nt: TGTGCCAGCAGGGAGGGAGTCGGAGGACCCACTGAAGCTTTCTTT
abundance: -
v_gene: TRBV2
d_gene: -
j_gene: TRBJ1-1

CDR3aa: CASSSNSGVGNQPQHF
CDR3nt: TGTGCCAGCAGTTCAAACTCAGGGGTGGGGAATCAGCCCCAGCATTTT
abundance: -
v_gene: TRBV27
d_gene: -
j_gene: TRBJ1-5

CDR3aa: CTSSLEGGGYNEQFF
CDR3nt: TGTACCAGCAGCTTAGAGGGGGGGGGATATAATGAGCAGTTCTTC
abundance: -
v_gene: TRBV11-2
d_gene: -
j_gene: TRBJ2-1

CDR3aa: CASSELDRAGGYTF
CDR3nt: TGTGCCAGCAGTGAACTAGACAGGGCGGGTGGCTACACCTTC
abundance: -
v_gene: TRBV25-1
d_gene: TRBD1
j_gene: TRBJ1-2

CDR3aa: CASRPPSGSRFYNEQFF
CDR3nt: TGTGCCAGCAGACCCCCGAGCGGGAGCAGGTTCTACAATGAGCAGTTCTTC
abundance: -
v_gene: TRBV7-2
d_gene: TRBD2
j_gene: TRBJ2-1

CDR3aa: CSADRPGYEQYF
CDR3nt: TGCAGTGCGGACAGACCCGGCTACGAGCAGTACTTC
abundance: few
v_gene: TRBV20-1
d_gene: -
j_gene: TRBJ2-7

CDR3aa: CASGLGVSGYNEQFF
CDR3nt: TGTGCTAGTGGTTTGGGTGTTAGCGGTTACAATGAGCAGTTCTTC
abundance: -
v_gene: TRBV12-5
d_gene: -
j_gene: TRBJ2-1

CDR3aa: CASSRRDRANEKLFF
CDR3nt: TGTGCCAGCAGTCGGAGGGACAGAGCGAATGAAAAACTGTTTTTT
abundance: few
v_gene: TRBV6-6
d_gene: TRBD1
j_gene: TRBJ1-4

CDR3aa: CASSLVQVNGETQYF
CDR3nt: TGCGCCAGCAGCTTGGTCCAGGTCAACGGAGAGACCCAGTACTTC
abundance: few
v_gene: TRBV5-1
d_gene: -
j_gene: TRBJ2-5

CDR3aa: CASSSRQLAKNIQYF
CDR3nt: TGTGCCAGCAGCTCCCGACAACTAGCCAAAAACATTCAGTACTTC
abundance: few
v_gene: TRBV4-2
d_gene: -
j_gene: TRBJ2-4

CDR3aa: CASSPDPNTGELFF
CDR3nt: TGCGCCAGCAGCCCGGACCCGAACACCGGGGAGCTGTTTTTT
abundance: -
v_gene: TRBV5-1
d_gene: -
j_gene: TRBJ2-2

CDR3aa: CASSYSLDQETQYF
CDR3nt: TGTGCCAGCAGTTACTCTCTGGACCAAGAGACCCAGTACTTC
abundance: few
v_gene: TRBV6-6
d_gene: -
j_gene: TRBJ2-5

CDR3aa: CASSAGLAGFTGELFF
CDR3nt: TGTGCCAGCAGTGCCGGACTAGCGGGGTTCACCGGGGAGCTGTTTTTT
abundance: -
v_gene: TRBV6-1
d_gene: TRBD2
j_gene: TRBJ2-2